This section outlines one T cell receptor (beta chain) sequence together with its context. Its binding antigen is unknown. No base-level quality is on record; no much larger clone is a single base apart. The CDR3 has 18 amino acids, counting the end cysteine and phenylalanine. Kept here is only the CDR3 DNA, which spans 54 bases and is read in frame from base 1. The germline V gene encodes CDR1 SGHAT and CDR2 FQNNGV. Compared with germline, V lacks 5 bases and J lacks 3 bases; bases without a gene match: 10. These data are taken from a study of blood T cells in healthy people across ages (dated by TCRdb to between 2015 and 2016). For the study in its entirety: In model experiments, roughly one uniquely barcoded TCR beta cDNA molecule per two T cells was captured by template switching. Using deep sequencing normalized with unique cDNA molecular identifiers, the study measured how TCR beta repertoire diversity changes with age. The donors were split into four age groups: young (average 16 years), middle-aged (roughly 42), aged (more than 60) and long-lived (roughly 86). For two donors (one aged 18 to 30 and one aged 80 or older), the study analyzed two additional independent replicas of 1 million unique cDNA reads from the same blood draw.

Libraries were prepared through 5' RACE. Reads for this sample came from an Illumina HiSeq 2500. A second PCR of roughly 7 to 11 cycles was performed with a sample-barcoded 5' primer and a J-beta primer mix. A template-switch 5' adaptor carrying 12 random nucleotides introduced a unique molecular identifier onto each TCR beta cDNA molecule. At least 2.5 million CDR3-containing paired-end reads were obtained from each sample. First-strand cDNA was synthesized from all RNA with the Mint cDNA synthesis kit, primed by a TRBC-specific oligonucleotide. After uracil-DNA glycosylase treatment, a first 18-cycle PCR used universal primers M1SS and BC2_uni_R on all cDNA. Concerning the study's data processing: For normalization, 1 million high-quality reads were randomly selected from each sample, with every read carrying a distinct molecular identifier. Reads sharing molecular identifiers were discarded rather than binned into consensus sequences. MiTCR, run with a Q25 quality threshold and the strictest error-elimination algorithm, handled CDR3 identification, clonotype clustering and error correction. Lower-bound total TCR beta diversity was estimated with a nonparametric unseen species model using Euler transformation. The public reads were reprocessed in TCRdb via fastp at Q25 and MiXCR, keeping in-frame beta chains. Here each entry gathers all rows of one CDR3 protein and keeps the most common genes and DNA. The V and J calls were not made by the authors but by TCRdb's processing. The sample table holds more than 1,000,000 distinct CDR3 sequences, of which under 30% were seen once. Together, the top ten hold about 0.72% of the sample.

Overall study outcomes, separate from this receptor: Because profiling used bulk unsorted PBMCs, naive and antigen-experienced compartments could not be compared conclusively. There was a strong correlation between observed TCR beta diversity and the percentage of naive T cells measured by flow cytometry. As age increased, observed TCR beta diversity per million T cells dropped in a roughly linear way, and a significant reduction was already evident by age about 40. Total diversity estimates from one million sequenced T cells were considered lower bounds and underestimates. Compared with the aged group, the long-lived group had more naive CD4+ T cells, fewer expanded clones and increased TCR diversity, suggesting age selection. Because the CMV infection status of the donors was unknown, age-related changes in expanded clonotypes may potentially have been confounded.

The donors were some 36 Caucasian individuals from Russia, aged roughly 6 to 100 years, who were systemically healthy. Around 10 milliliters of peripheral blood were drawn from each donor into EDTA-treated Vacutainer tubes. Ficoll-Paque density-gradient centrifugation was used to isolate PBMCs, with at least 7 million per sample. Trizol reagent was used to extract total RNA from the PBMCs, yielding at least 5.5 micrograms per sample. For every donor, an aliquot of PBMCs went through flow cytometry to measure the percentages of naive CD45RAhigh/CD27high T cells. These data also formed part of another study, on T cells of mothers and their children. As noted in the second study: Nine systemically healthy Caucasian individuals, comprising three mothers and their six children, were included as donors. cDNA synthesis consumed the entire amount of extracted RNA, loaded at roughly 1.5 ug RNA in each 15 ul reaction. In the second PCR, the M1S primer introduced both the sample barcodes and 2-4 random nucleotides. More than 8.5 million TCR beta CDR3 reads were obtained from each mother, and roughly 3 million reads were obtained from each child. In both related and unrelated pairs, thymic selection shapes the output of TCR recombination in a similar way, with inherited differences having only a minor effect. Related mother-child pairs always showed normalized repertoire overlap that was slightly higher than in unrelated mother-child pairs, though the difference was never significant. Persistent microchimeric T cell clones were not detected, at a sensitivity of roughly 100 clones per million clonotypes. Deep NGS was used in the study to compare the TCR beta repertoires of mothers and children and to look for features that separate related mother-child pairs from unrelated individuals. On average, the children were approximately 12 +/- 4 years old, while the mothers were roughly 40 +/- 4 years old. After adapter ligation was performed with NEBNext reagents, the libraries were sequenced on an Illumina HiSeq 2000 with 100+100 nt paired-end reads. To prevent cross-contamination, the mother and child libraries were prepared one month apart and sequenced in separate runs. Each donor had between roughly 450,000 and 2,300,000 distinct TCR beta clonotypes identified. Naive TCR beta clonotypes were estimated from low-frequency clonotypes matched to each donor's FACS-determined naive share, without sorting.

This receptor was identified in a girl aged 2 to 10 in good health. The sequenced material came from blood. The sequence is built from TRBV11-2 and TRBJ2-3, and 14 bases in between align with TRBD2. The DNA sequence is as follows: TGTGCCAGCAGCCCCTCCCCGGGGACTAGCGGGAGAACAGATACGCAGTATTTT. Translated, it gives CASSPSPGTSGRTDTQYF.